A selection of T cell receptor beta chains follows, all from one sample in a study of cytomegalovirus exposure and HLA in healthy donors. Here immunoSEQ multiplex PCR was the method, and the copy in TCRdb shows in-frame clones only, minus some. The table includes 63,000 or so clones, approximately 81% detected once. Sequenced material: PBMCs. All receptors come from a woman aged 30 to 39 in good health and CMV-seropositive. Both conserved end residues are part of each CDR3. A D gene is named only where the DNA matches it firmly. Size is omitted from some rows. Given values are once, few, many or a class for expanded clones.

TRBJ2-7 | . | TRBV9 | . | CASSVGHGVKSYEQYF | TGTGCCAGCAGCGTAGGACACGGCGTGAAGTCCTACGAGCAGTACTTC
TRBJ1-5 | TRBD1 | TRBV2 | . | CASSEGQPNQPQHF | TGTGCCAGCAGTGAGGGACAGCCCAATCAGCCCCAGCATTTT
TRBJ2-7 | TRBD2 | TRBV5-6 | . | CASSLGLAGGIYEQYF | TGTGCCAGCAGCTTGGGTCTAGCGGGAGGAATATACGAGCAGTACTTC
TRBJ1-5 | TRBD1 | TRBV30 | . | CAWGGGGNQPQHF | TGTGCCTGGGGAGGGGGCGGCAATCAGCCCCAGCATTTT
TRBJ2-1 | . | TRBV9 | once | CASSANLQGSYNEQFF | TGTGCCAGCAGCGCTAACCTCCAGGGGTCATACAATGAGCAGTTCTTC
TRBJ2-3 | . | TRBV5-4 | . | CASSLDTDTQYF | TGTGCCAGCAGCCTAGACACAGATACGCAGTATTTT
TRBJ2-7 | . | TRBV5-4 | . | CASSLRGTSYEQYF | TGTGCCAGCAGCTTGCGCGGGACCTCCTACGAGCAGTACTTC
TRBJ1-1 | . | TRBV19 | . | CASSIQGVENTEAFF | TGTGCCAGTAGTATACAAGGGGTGGAGAACACTGAAGCTTTCTTT
TRBJ2-7 | . | TRBV7-2 | . | CASSLGGLAPSYEQYF | TGTGCCAGCAGCTTAGGGGGCTTAGCCCCATCCTACGAGCAGTACTTC
TRBJ2-1 | TRBD2 | TRBV2 | . | CASTRLAHYNEQFF | TGTGCCAGCACCCGACTAGCCCATTACAATGAGCAGTTCTTC
TRBJ2-7 | TRBD2 | TRBV7-9 | . | CASSSTSGLSSYEQYF | TGTGCCAGCAGTAGTACTAGCGGGCTTAGCTCCTACGAGCAGTACTTC
TRBJ2-7 | TRBD2 | TRBV6-4 | few | CASSYREGAYEQYF | TGTGCCAGCAGTTACCGGGAGGGCGCCTACGAGCAGTACTTC
TRBJ1-2 | TRBD1 | TRBV28 | . | CASTGQNYGYTF | TGTGCCAGCACGGGACAGAACTATGGCTACACCTTC
TRBJ2-7 | . | TRBV7-9 | . | CASSLASTPHEQYF | TGTGCCAGCAGCTTAGCGAGCACCCCCCACGAGCAGTACTTC
TRBJ2-7 | TRBD1 | TRBV15 | . | CATSTRTGGDYEQYF | TGTGCCACCAGCACCAGGACAGGGGGCGACTACGAGCAGTACTTC
TRBJ2-5 | TRBD1 | TRBV2 | . | CASRAGQGVSETQYF | TGTGCCAGCAGGGCCGGACAGGGTGTAAGCGAGACCCAGTACTTC
TRBJ2-1 | TRBD1 | TRBV11-2 | . | CASSLDRGTGGNEQFF | TGTGCCAGCAGCTTAGATCGGGGGACAGGGGGGAATGAGCAGTTCTTC
TRBJ2-7 | . | TRBV6-5 | . | CASSYSVSRAYEQYF | TGTGCCAGCAGTTACTCTGTGTCCCGGGCCTACGAGCAGTACTTC
TRBJ1-1 | . | TRBV7-6 | few | CASSLEQIGTEAFF | TGTGCCAGCAGCTTAGAACAGATCGGCACTGAAGCTTTCTTT
TRBJ2-7 | TRBD2 | TRBV4-2 | . | CASSQSAGVSYEQYF | TGTGCCAGCAGCCAGTCAGCGGGAGTATCTTACGAGCAGTACTTC
TRBJ2-1 | TRBD2 | TRBV23-1 | . | CASSLPGLAGNYYFDEQFF | TGCGCCAGCAGTCTCCCGGGACTAGCGGGGAACTACTACTTCGATGAGCAGTTCTTC
TRBJ2-5 | TRBD2 | TRBV5-1 | . | CASSWGTSEGGETQYF | TGCGCCAGCAGCTGGGGGACTAGCGAGGGGGGAGAGACCCAGTACTTC
TRBJ2-5 | . | TRBV4-3 | once | CASSQDGHPGTQYF | TGCGCCAGCAGCCAAGATGGGCACCCCGGGACCCAGTACTTC
TRBJ1-4 | . | TRBV29-1 | few | CSVGQGGNEKLFF | TGCAGCGTTGGCCAGGGAGGGAACGAAAAACTGTTTTTT
TRBJ1-1 | . | TRBV4-3 | few | CASRKGERTEAFF | TGCGCCAGCAGAAAGGGGGAAAGGACTGAAGCTTTCTTT
TRBJ2-5 | . | TRBV2 | . | CASNVQVQETQYF | TGTGCCAGCAACGTACAAGTACAAGAGACCCAGTACTTC
TRBJ2-3 | . | TRBV5-1 | . | CASSFFRGRSWGDTQYF | TGCGCCAGCAGCTTTTTCAGGGGTAGATCCTGGGGGGATACGCAGTATTTT
TRBJ2-1 | . | TRBV30 | many | CAWSVGREGNEQFF | TGTGCCTGGAGTGTAGGGCGGGAAGGCAATGAGCAGTTCTTC
TRBJ2-7 | . | TRBV27 | . | CASSQTGDVHNYEQYF | TGTGCCAGCAGTCAAACAGGAGACGTCCACAATTACGAGCAGTACTTC
TRBJ2-5 | TRBD1 | TRBV28 | . | CASSYRGWTQYF | TGTGCCAGCAGTTACAGGGGATGGACCCAGTACTTC
TRBJ1-5 | . | TRBV19 | . | CASSTRGELYQPQHF | TGTGCCAGTAGCACCCGCGGGGAGCTGTATCAGCCCCAGCATTTT
TRBJ2-5 | . | TRBV2 | . | CASSMETQYF | TGTGCCAGCAGCATGGAGACCCAGTACTTC
TRBJ2-7 | . | TRBV4-2 | . | CASSQDYRALEQYF | TGTGCCAGCAGCCAAGATTACAGGGCTCTCGAGCAGTACTTC
TRBJ2-7 | TRBD2 | TRBV30 | . | CAWSGLAGYEQYF | TGTGCCTGGAGTGGATTAGCGGGATACGAGCAGTACTTC
TRBJ1-1 | . | TRBV19 | . | CASEQGAVNTEAFF | TGTGCCAGTGAACAGGGTGCGGTGAACACTGAAGCTTTCTTT
TRBJ2-7 | TRBD1 | TRBV7-9 | . | CASSFSGTGYEQYF | TGTGCCAGCAGCTTCTCCGGGACAGGCTACGAGCAGTACTTC
TRBJ2-1 | TRBD2 | TRBV7-8 | once | CASSLQLAGSIYNEQFF | TGTGCCAGCAGCTTACAACTAGCGGGGTCGATCTACAATGAGCAGTTCTTC
TRBJ2-1 | . | TRBV15 | . | CATSRESGLYNEQFF | TGTGCCACCAGCAGAGAGAGCGGGCTCTACAATGAGCAGTTCTTC
TRBJ1-1 | TRBD1 | TRBV2 | . | CASNFSPLGQGSRTEAFF | TGTGCCAGCAATTTCTCCCCGTTGGGACAGGGGTCGAGAACTGAAGCTTTCTTT
TRBJ1-1 | TRBD1 | TRBV5-1 | . | CASSRGVGGAADTEAFF | TGCGCCAGCAGCAGGGGGGTAGGGGGCGCGGCGGACACTGAAGCTTTCTTT